A single sample is the source of the 7 T cell receptor beta chains below, sequenced in a study of blood T cell repertoires in COVID-19. TCRdb keeps only in-frame clones here, not all; method: immunoSEQ multiplex PCR. The top ten clones hold around 7.8% of a sample with around 320,000 clones, 70% to 90% of them seen once. Sequenced: peripheral blood. The receptors derive from a human donor in a cohort sampled during active COVID-19.

V usage is TRBV11-2 and J usage is TRBJ1-3, with D unresolved. There are 16 residues in the CDR3. The germline V and J ends were trimmed by 1 base and 0 bases, with 10 bases remaining between them. Germline lookup yields CDR1 SGHAT and CDR2 FQNNGV. CDR3 coding DNA: TGTGCCAGCAGCTTAGGGGCGGGCTTCTCTGGAAACACCATATATTTT. The encoded protein is CASSLGAGFSGNTIYF.

The chain carries TRBV30 and TRBJ1-6; perhaps TRBD1 as D (5 bases). The CDR3 has 14 amino acids. The V and J ends lost 1 base and 8 bases respectively, with 12 bases between them. CDR1 and CDR2 (germline): GTSNPN, SVGIG (reference sequence). The CDR3 DNA follows: TGTGCCTGGAGTGGCTTACAAGGGGATTCACCCCTCCACTTT. Translating it yields CAWSGLQGDSPLHF.

The genes are TRBV5-4 and TRBJ1-1, with TRBD1 as a possible D gene (6 bases). This CDR3 has 14 amino acids. Germline CDR1 and CDR2: SGHNT and YYREEE (reference sequence). V lost 0 bases, J lost 3 bases, and 9 bases lay in between. The CDR3 spells CASSLEGGDTEAFF. The CDR3 nucleotides read TGTGCCAGCAGCTTGGAAGGGGGGGACACTGAAGCTTTCTTT.

This chain joins TRBV24-1 and TRBJ2-3; 7 bases map to TRBD1. The V gene end was trimmed by 1 base and the J gene end by 3 bases; junction bases not matched to a gene: 9. From germline, CDR1 is KGHDR and CDR2 SFDVKD. The CDR3 is 17 residues long. The DNA for the CDR3 is TGTGCCACCAGTGATTTACAATCAGGGGGTGGTACAGATACGCAGTATTTT. Translating gives CATSDLQSGGGTDTQYF.

This clone appeared once. The chain uses TRBV6-5 and TRBJ1-5; D is possibly TRBD1 (5 bases). The CDR3 extends over 13 amino acids. Germline CDR1 reads MNHEY; CDR2 reads SVGAGI. V was trimmed by 9 bases and J by 0 bases, leaving 9 bases between them. CDR3 bases: TGTGCCAGTTCGACAGTTAGCAATCAGCCCCAGCATTTT. Translation: CASSTVSNQPQHF.

This clone is a singleton in its sample. The rearrangement links TRBV5-1 to TRBJ1-3; maybe TRBD1 (5 bases). Germline loops: CDR1 SGHRS, CDR2 YFSETQ. CDR3 length: 15 amino acids. Trimming removed 5 bases at V and 0 bases at J, with 12 bases between. DNA of the CDR3: TGCGCCAGCAGTTTCGGGACTTTCTCTGGAAACACCATATATTTT. Its protein product is CASSFGTFSGNTIYF.

The V call is TRBV5-1, the J call TRBJ2-2; 8 bases agree with TRBD2. Unmatched junction bases numbered 11, after V lost 4 bases and J lost 3 bases. The CDR3 contains 17 residues. Germline values: CDR1 SGHRS, CDR2 YFSETQ. The CDR3 DNA is TGCGCCAGCAGCGCTGCACGGGGGGGTGATGACACCGGGGAGCTGTTTTTT. Translating gives CASSAARGGDDTGELFF. The full variable domain, its missing parts supplied by reference TRBV5-1 and TRBJ2-2, is KAGVTQTPRYLIKTRGQQVTLSCSPISGHRSVSWYQQTPGQGLQFLFEYFSETQRNKGNFPGRFSGRQFSNSRSEMNVSTLELGDSALYLCASSAARGGDDTGELFFGEGSRLTVL.